Listed below are T cell receptor beta chains from one sample, sequenced in a study of cytomegalovirus exposure and HLA in healthy donors. Assay used: immunoSEQ multiplex PCR; TCRdb lists only in-frame clones, some missing. The data contain 150,000 to 200,000 clones, approximately 84% of them singletons. The material sequenced was PBMCs. The receptors were gathered from a man under 40 in good health and CMV-seropositive. The CDR3 runs from the conserved cysteine through the conserved F or W. A D gene is named only where the DNA matches it firmly. Not all rows give a size; the values are once, few, many and, for expanded clones, a class.

j_gene,d_gene,abundance,v_gene,CDR3nt,CDR3aa
TRBJ2-7,TRBD1,-,TRBV7-9,TGTGCCAGCAGCTTACGGCCCGAACGCGGCAGGGGGTCCTACGAGCAGTACTTC,CASSLRPERGRGSYEQYF
TRBJ1-2,-,-,TRBV5-6,TGTGCCAGCAGCTTCCGACAGGCGAATTATGGCTACACCTTC,CASSFRQANYGYTF
TRBJ2-6,-,-,TRBV7-2,TGTGCCAGCAGCTTAACCCCGTCGGGGGGGGCCAACGTCCTGACTTTC,CASSLTPSGGANVLTF
TRBJ1-4,-,-,TRBV7-2,TGTGCCAGCAGCCTTGGTATTCAGGCCGGGGTCAATGAAAAACTGTTTTTT,CASSLGIQAGVNEKLFF
TRBJ2-1,TRBD1,-,TRBV7-9,TGTGCCGGAGAATCGACAGGGGACTCCTACAATGAGCAGTTCTTC,CAGESTGDSYNEQFF
TRBJ2-2,TRBD1,-,TRBV18,TGTGCCAGCTCCCAAATTGTGACAGGGGCGAACACCGGGGAGCTGTTTTTT,CASSQIVTGANTGELFF
TRBJ1-5,TRBD1,once,TRBV2,TGTGCCAGTATAGGACAGGGAGGCAATCAGCCCCAGCATTTT,CASIGQGGNQPQHF
TRBJ1-2,-,-,TRBV6-5,TGTGCCAGCATCTCAAGCGACCGTAATGGCTACACCTTC,CASISSDRNGYTF
TRBJ1-1,TRBD1,-,TRBV19,TGTGCCAGTAGTTCAACAGGGGGAATGAACACTGAAGCTTTCTTT,CASSSTGGMNTEAFF
TRBJ2-3,-,-,TRBV4-3,TGCGCCAGCAGCCAAGGTCCCCCGATAGCCACAGATACGCAGTATTTT,CASSQGPPIATDTQYF
TRBJ1-1,-,-,TRBV7-9,TGTGCCACCCAAGGGAGGTCGAGTGGGAACACTGAAGCTTTCTTT,CATQGRSSGNTEAFF
TRBJ2-7,TRBD2,few,TRBV4-1,TGCGCCAGCAGCCGCATAGCGGGAGGGTACTACGAGCAGTACTTC,CASSRIAGGYYEQYF
TRBJ2-7,-,-,TRBV5-4,TGTGCCAGCAGCCCGGAACCCGCCGGGGAGCAGTACTTC,CASSPEPAGEQYF
TRBJ2-1,TRBD2,-,TRBV15,TGTGCCACCAGCAGAGGTACTAGCGGGGAGTACAATGAGCAGTTCTTC,CATSRGTSGEYNEQFF
TRBJ1-1,TRBD1,-,TRBV6-6,TGTGCCACAGGGACAGGGATGAAGACTGAAGCTTTCTTT,CATGTGMKTEAFF
TRBJ2-1,TRBD1,-,TRBV19,TGTGCCAGTAGTCCCCTAACGCAGGGGGCTTTAGATGAGCAGTTCTTC,CASSPLTQGALDEQFF
TRBJ2-1,TRBD2,-,TRBV7-9,TGTTCCAGCAGCCTCCCTTCAGCGGGGACCTACAATGAGCAGTTCTTC,CSSSLPSAGTYNEQFF
TRBJ2-7,-,-,TRBV6-5,TGTGCCAGCAGTTACTCGGAGGGGTTCTACGAGCAGTACTTC,CASSYSEGFYEQYF
TRBJ1-5,-,few,TRBV4-3,TGCGCCAGCAGCCAGGAAACAGGGTTCAATCATCCCCAGCATTTT,CASSQETGFNHPQHF
TRBJ2-7,-,-,TRBV4-2,TGTGCCAGCAGCCCCTCCGGGGTTAGCGTGACCTACGAGCAGTACTTC,CASSPSGVSVTYEQYF